This T cell receptor beta chain was captured in a study of vaccination and CD4 T cells after COVID-19. Overall study context: Participants were given two doses of BNT162b2 or mRNA-1273 vaccine. Post-COVID sampling occurred a median around 97 days after diagnosis (range 35 to 161).

Germline loops: CDR1 KGHSH, CDR2 LQKENI. V lost 2 bases and J lost 7, with 12 bases in between. The CDR3 length is 14 residues. The sample's treatment: roughly 10-day PBMC culture with coronavirus spike peptide pools or control peptides (ViraFEST assay). Researchers reported culturing about 2.1 million PBMCs per well with about 9.4 IU/ml IL-2 and about 10 ug/ml peptide pools. An Oncomine TCR Beta short-read assay was used to sequence the DNA from cultured CD4+ T cells. Using its own MiXCR run on the PCR reads, TCRdb lists one record per CDR3 protein. Of more than 10,000 distinct CDR3 sequences in the sample, 40% to 50% were seen once. Turning to this clonotype: Its antigen remains unknown.

J is TRBJ1-3 and V is TRBV18; no clear D gene. The clonotype was recovered from a human donor who had recovered from COVID-19. Sequencing was done on a sample of CD4+ T cells from blood, cultured in vitro. The CDR3 nucleotides are TGTGCCAGCTCACCAGGGCTCTTCGGGAACACCATATATTTT. Translating gives CASSPGLFGNTIYF.